Sequencing of this T cell receptor beta chain was carried out in a study of T cells in localized non-small cell lung cancer (dated by TCRdb to the early 2020s). Background on the whole study: The study examined T cell repertoires in roughly 240 patients with early-stage NSCLC and compared tumors with uninvolved tumor-adjacent lungs. The cohort comprised roughly 240 treatment-naïve NSCLC patients with resected, localized lung tumors. A mean age of around 66 years was recorded for the NSCLC patients, of whom roughly 130 were male and over 100 were female. Study-wide conclusions, independent of this receptor: Uninvolved tumor-adjacent lung showed the highest T cell clonality, higher than tumor, which suggests more focused antigenic responses in the uninvolved tumor-adjacent lung. Because multi-region tumor sequencing was not performed, intratumor heterogeneity could not be ruled out. Because of the exploratory design, TCR variables were selected using unadjusted p-values without false-discovery rate correction. A median of about 53 of the top 100 tumor clones were detected in paired uninvolved adjacent lung, and around 30 of these tumor clones were also found among the top 100 clones of the paired uninvolved adjacent lung. Longer overall survival was associated with higher T cell density in blood, whereas shorter survival was associated with higher clonality in adjacent lung.

TCR beta CDR3 regions were sequenced from DNA using the immunoSEQ Assay. Turning to the authors' computational methods: To compute T cell density, TCR beta template counts were normalized to usable DNA, which was estimated by amplifying housekeeping genes. Richness was estimated with the preseqR package, extrapolating to 400,000 templates for PBMC samples and 120,000 templates for tissue samples. Clonality was defined as one minus Pielou's evenness. Differential abundance testing on productive amino-acid clonotypes, with a minimum total count of 5 and an alpha of 0.1, was used to identify tissue-enriched TCRs. The Jaccard Index and the Morisita Overlap Index were used to quantify repertoire overlap between compartments. GLIPH clustered TCR beta CDR3s with public tetramer-defined viral CDR3s; viral motifs required at least three viral sequences plus V-gene enrichment. TCRdb mirrors the immuneACCESS table, restricted to in-frame sequences. Some clones are absent from its copies; in checked studies, under half trace to an unresolved V gene, and the reason for the others is unknown. The V and J calls and clone size are taken from that table; D and trimming were inferred from the DNA. The sample includes 30,000 to 45,000 clones, with around 90% observed a single time. The ten largest clones represent less than 3.5% of the sample.

As for this clone: Which antigen it targets is not known. Nothing much larger sits one base from this clone, and base qualities are not available.

Spanning cysteine to phenylalanine, the CDR3 consists of 15 amino acids. Solely the CDR3 DNA is kept, with 45 bases framed from the first base. CDR1 and CDR2 are read off the germline V gene as SGHRS and YFSETQ. Deletion took 0 bases off V and 6 bases off J, with a span of 16 bases between the germline ends. At diagnosis, peripheral blood, uninvolved tumor-adjacent lung and tumor were collected and were preserved as a mix of fresh-frozen and FFPE material. For TCR repertoire profiling, blood samples were analyzed in the form of peripheral blood mononuclear cells. The source of this sequence is a woman aged 35-75 years with stage I lung adenocarcinoma. The chain uses TRBV5-1 and TRBJ2-7, with the D gene tentatively TRBD1 or TRBD2, based on 7 matching bases in each. Sequencing was performed on peripheral blood, taken before any cancer treatment. The CDR3 reads as follows: CASSLDAQGEGEQYF. The bases are TGCGCCAGCAGCTTGGATGCTCAGGGGGAGGGCGAGCAGTACTTC. Here the CDR3 is joined to the reference TRBV5-1 and TRBJ2-7 genes, and the full variable domain is: KAGVTQTPRYLIKTRGQQVTLSCSPISGHRSVSWYQQTPGQGLQFLFEYFSETQRNKGNFPGRFSGRQFSNSRSEMNVSTLELGDSALYLCASSLDAQGEGEQYFGPGTRLTVT.